The next 11 T cell receptor beta chains were all read from a single sample in a study of cytomegalovirus exposure and HLA in healthy donors. PCR employed 60 Vbeta and 13 Jbeta primers. The assay was immunoSEQ multiplex PCR, and TCRdb's table has in-frame clones only and misses some. This sample has tens of thousands of clones; approximately 63% occur once, and the top ten carry 5% to 6.5%. The sample taken for sequencing was PBMCs. These receptor sequences come from a woman in her thirties in good health and CMV-seronegative.

The gene calls are TRBV19 and TRBJ1-4; D perhaps matches TRBD1 (6 bases). The CDR3 length is 15 residues. The V gene's germline CDR1 is LNHDA and CDR2 SQIVND (reference sequence). Trimming cost V 5 bases and J 3 bases, with 13 bases left between them. In DNA form, the CDR3 reads TGTGCCAGTAGTTTAAACAGGGCCGCTAATGAAAAACTGTTTTTT. This sequence encodes CASSLNRAANEKLFF.

The chain joins TRBV29-1 to TRBJ2-1, with 10 bases aligning to TRBD2. This CDR3 is 14 amino acids long. V lost 6 bases and J lost 0; bases outside the gene matches: 2. Germline V CDR1 and CDR2: SQVTM, ANQGSEA. In DNA, the CDR3 is TGCAGCGTGCGACTAGCGGGCTCCTACAATGAGCAGTTCTTC. Its protein product is CSVRLAGSYNEQFF.

The chain employs TRBV7-6 and TRBJ2-1, with 10 bases aligning to TRBD2. This CDR3 comprises 17 residues. V dropped 0 bases and J dropped 7; count of bases not matched to a gene: 9. Germline V gene lookup returns CDR1 SGHVS and CDR2 FNYEAQ. The CDR3 sequence: CASSLAASGGSRNEQFF. CDR3 DNA: TGTGCCAGCAGCTTAGCGGCTAGCGGGGGTTCCCGGAATGAGCAGTTCTTC.

J is TRBJ1-1 and V is TRBV7-9, with D unclear. CDR1 SEHNR and CDR2 FQNEAQ come from the germline V gene (reference sequence). The CDR3 has 15 residues. Deletions cut 1 base from V and 1 base from J, with 10 bases between. CDR3 DNA sequence: TGTGCCAGCAGCTTAGGACGGGAGAGGAACACTGAAGCTTTCTTT. Translated, it gives CASSLGRERNTEAFF.

V and J are TRBV28 and TRBJ2-1; maybe TRBD1 (6 bases). V gave up 1 base and J gave up 5 bases, with 9 bases separating them. The CDR3 is 14 amino acids. The germline V gene has CDR1 MDHEN and CDR2 SYDVKM. CDR3 sequence: CASSLFGQNNEQFF. In DNA, the CDR3 is TGTGCCAGCAGTTTATTCGGACAGAACAATGAGCAGTTCTTC.

This clone was detected once. The chain recombines TRBV6-1 with TRBJ2-5; D is unresolved. The germline V gene encodes CDR1 MNHNS and CDR2 SASEGT. The V end was cut by 3 bases, the J end by 9 bases, with 14 bases between. This CDR3 comprises 13 residues. CDR3 sequence: CASSDGAPQAQYF. The CDR3 coding sequence is TGTGCCAGCAGTGACGGTGCGCCCCAGGCCCAGTACTTC.

The chain is built from TRBV27 and TRBJ1-2; possibly TRBD1 for D (5 bases). The CDR3 has 12 amino acids. Trimming cost V 5 bases and J 7 bases, with 11 bases left between them. Germline lookup yields CDR1 MNHEY and CDR2 SMNVEV (reference sequence). DNA of the CDR3: TGTGCCAGCAGTGCATGGGGGGTTGGCTACACCTTC. It codes for CASSAWGVGYTF.

V and J are TRBV9 and TRBJ2-3; 7 bases map to TRBD2. J was trimmed by 0 bases and V by 3 bases; bases with no gene match: 7. The CDR3 contains 16 residues. Germline V lookup: CDR1 SGDLS, CDR2 YYNGEE. CDR3 nucleotide sequence: TGTGCCAGCAGCGCCGGACTAGTGGGGAGCACAGATACGCAGTATTTT. Translation gives CASSAGLVGSTDTQYF. The full variable domain, rest sourced from reference TRBV9 and TRBJ2-3, is DSGVTQTPKHLITATGQRVTLRCSPRSGDLSVYWYQQSLDQGLQFLIQYYNGEERAKGNILERFSAQQFPDLHSELNLSSLELGDSALYFCASSAGLVGSTDTQYFGPGTRLTVL.

CDR3 nucleotide sequence: TGTGCCAGCAGCCTCAGCCAAGAGACCCAGTACTTC. Translated: CASSLSQETQYF. This sequence joins TRBV13 and TRBJ2-5, with unresolved D. V shed 5 bases and J shed 1 base, with 5 bases lying between them. CDR1 is PRHDT and CDR2 is FYEKMQ in the germline V gene (reference sequence). The CDR3 is made up of 12 amino acids.

The gene calls are TRBV2 and TRBJ2-5; TRBD2 matches 11 bases. The germline gives CDR1 SNHLY, CDR2 FYNNEI. This CDR3 contains 15 residues. With V trimmed by 5 bases and J by 2 bases, 4 bases remained unmatched. CDR3: CASSKRLAGQETQYF. CDR3 DNA sequence: TGTGCCAGCAGTAAGAGACTAGCGGGACAAGAGACCCAGTACTTC.

The V gene is TRBV10-3, the J gene TRBJ2-7, with 10 bases aligning to TRBD1. The CDR3 contains 16 residues. Germline CDR1 is ENHRY and CDR2 is SYGVKD. V dropped 3 bases and J dropped 0; count of bases not matched to a gene: 5. The CDR3 DNA sequence: TGTGCCATCAGTGACCGGGGACAGGGGCCCTCCTACGAGCAGTACTTC. Protein sequence: CAISDRGQGPSYEQYF.